This passage covers 8 T cell receptor beta chains from one sample sequenced in a study of shared T cell receptors in the human thymus. The table came from immunoSEQ multiplex PCR; TCRdb's copy has only in-frame clones and leaves some out. The sample lists 500,000 to 750,000 clones; roughly 90% were seen once. The same sample was also used in a study of human thymus T cells.

Sequenced sample: thymocytes. Receptor source: a boy younger than two with a congenital heart defect.

This chain uses TRBV4-3 with TRBJ2-5; 13 bases agree with TRBD2. The CDR3 covers 19 residues. The V and J ends lost 0 bases and 5 bases, in that order; junction bases with no gene match: 12. The germline CDR1 and CDR2 sequences are LGHNA and YSLEER. The CDR3 DNA sequence: TGCGCCAGCAGCCAAGAACAGGGATTAGGGACTAGCGGGGAGGAGACCCAGTACTTC. Translating it yields CASSQEQGLGTSGEETQYF.

This clone was counted a single time. The V call is TRBV5-4, the J call TRBJ1-2; the match to TRBD1 covers 8 bases. V shed 4 bases, J shed 4 bases, and the junction held 12 bases outside the gene matches. The length of the CDR3 is 16 residues. The germline gives CDR1 SGHNT, CDR2 YYREEE (reference sequence). In DNA form, the CDR3 reads TGTGCCAGCAGCCACACCGCGACAGGGGCGGGCTATGGCTACACCTTC. Residues: CASSHTATGAGYGYTF.

V and J are TRBV14 and TRBJ2-1; possibly TRBD1 for D (5 bases). The CDR3 contains 16 residues. Germline V gives CDR1 SGHDN, CDR2 FVKESK. The ends were cut back, 3 bases at V and 6 bases at J, with 18 bases in the middle. CDR3 amino acids: CASSQPEDRGGNEQFF. The CDR3 DNA sequence: TGTGCCAGCAGCCAGCCCGAGGATAGGGGCGGCAATGAGCAGTTCTTC.

The chain employs TRBV27 and TRBJ2-7; 15 bases are a match to TRBD2. The CDR3 extends over 16 amino acids. The J segment lost 6 bases and the V segment lost 10 bases, leaving 13 bases of the junction unmatched. Looked up from germline, CDR1 is MNHEY and CDR2 is SMNVEV (reference sequence). The CDR3 sequence is CATPPRTSGREREQYF. The CDR3 region has the DNA TGTGCCACCCCCCCGCGGACTAGCGGGAGGGAGCGCGAGCAGTACTTC.

This clone was detected only once. The chain employs TRBV4-3 and TRBJ2-2, with D possibly TRBD2 on 6 matching bases. Trimming removed 3 bases from V and 1 base from J, with 15 bases in between. Germline loops: CDR1 LGHNA, CDR2 YSLEER. The CDR3 extends over 17 amino acids. The CDR3 here is CASSQWLGTWNTGELFF. In DNA form, the CDR3 reads TGCGCCAGCAGCCAGTGGCTAGGGACTTGGAACACCGGGGAGCTGTTTTTT.

V usage is TRBV5-1 and J usage is TRBJ2-1; D gene unclear. Germline V gene lookup returns CDR1 SGHRS and CDR2 YFSETQ. Trimming removed 0 bases from V and 2 bases from J, with 12 bases in between. CDR3 length: 16 residues. The CDR3, as DNA: TGCGCCAGCAGCTTGGGCCGAGTAAAAGCCTACAATGAGCAGTTCTTC. Translated: CASSLGRVKAYNEQFF.

This sequence joins TRBV13 and TRBJ1-1; 9 bases map to TRBD1. Germline V gene lookup returns CDR1 PRHDT and CDR2 FYEKMQ (reference sequence). V gave up 4 bases and J gave up 1 base; unmatched junction bases: 16. This CDR3 is 19 amino acids long. CDR3 residues: CASSSYPCRDRAANTEAFF. CDR3 nucleotide sequence: TGTGCCAGCAGCTCCTATCCTTGCCGGGACAGGGCGGCGAACACTGAAGCTTTCTTT.

The rearrangement uses TRBV2 and TRBJ2-7; TRBD2 agrees at 7 bases. This CDR3 comprises 14 residues. V gave up 6 bases and J gave up 5 bases; unmatched junction bases: 10. Germline V lookup: CDR1 SNHLY, CDR2 FYNNEI. The CDR3 coding sequence is TGTGCCAGCAGCTCAAGACTAGCAGCCCACGAGCAGTACTTC. The encoded protein is CASSSRLAAHEQYF.